These T cell receptor beta chains were read from a single sample in a study of T cells after yellow fever vaccination. TCRdb reprocessed the 5' RACE reads via MiXCR and lists one record per CDR3 protein. This table holds around 230,000 distinct CDR3 sequences, around 6.7% found once. The specimen comprised CD4+ T cells sorted from PBMCs, sampled on the day of the yellow fever booster vaccination. The receptors come from a young man who received the YFV17D yellow fever vaccine. Each CDR3 is given with its conserved first and last residue. D genes are given only for firm matches. Not every row has a clone size; where given, it reads once, few, many or a size class.

CDR3 DNA: TGTGCCAGCAGCTCCACCGGGACTAGCTACAATGAGCAGTTCTTC; CDR3 protein: CASSSTGTSYNEQFF; clone size: .; D gene: TRBD2; V gene: TRBV7-3; J gene: TRBJ2-1; CDR3 length: 15
CDR3 DNA: TGCAGTGCTAGGGGACAGGGATACAATGAGCAGTTCTTC; CDR3 protein: CSARGQGYNEQFF; clone size: many; D gene: TRBD1; V gene: TRBV20-1; J gene: TRBJ2-1; CDR3 length: 13
CDR3 DNA: TGCGCCAGCAGCATAGGACTAGAAGGCGAGACCCAGTACTTC; CDR3 protein: CASSIGLEGETQYF; clone size: many; D gene: TRBD2; V gene: TRBV5-1; J gene: TRBJ2-5; CDR3 length: 14
CDR3 DNA: TGTGCCAGCTTCACTGGAGTGTCGGACTACGAGCAGTACTTC; CDR3 protein: CASFTGVSDYEQYF; clone size: .; D gene: .; V gene: TRBV18; J gene: TRBJ2-7; CDR3 length: 14
CDR3 DNA: TGTGCCAGCAGTTTAGCTAGGGACAGGGGCACTGAAGCTTTCTTT; CDR3 protein: CASSLARDRGTEAFF; clone size: few; D gene: TRBD1; V gene: TRBV27; J gene: TRBJ1-1; CDR3 length: 15
CDR3 DNA: TGTGCCAGTAGTATAAACGGAGGATACGAGCAGTACTTC; CDR3 protein: CASSINGGYEQYF; clone size: many; D gene: .; V gene: TRBV19; J gene: TRBJ2-7; CDR3 length: 13
CDR3 DNA: TGTGCCAGCTCACCTGGGACAGGGGCCCTATATGGCTACACCTTC; CDR3 protein: CASSPGTGALYGYTF; clone size: .; D gene: TRBD1; V gene: TRBV18; J gene: TRBJ1-2; CDR3 length: 15
CDR3 DNA: TGCGCCAGCAGCTTGGACTCTGGCACTGAAGCTTTCTTT; CDR3 protein: CASSLDSGTEAFF; clone size: many; D gene: .; V gene: TRBV5-1; J gene: TRBJ1-1; CDR3 length: 13
CDR3 DNA: TGTGCCAGCAGCCAAGACCCCGACAGGGGGCAAGAGACCCAGTACTTC; CDR3 protein: CASSQDPDRGQETQYF; clone size: many; D gene: TRBD1; V gene: TRBV4-2; J gene: TRBJ2-5; CDR3 length: 16
CDR3 DNA: TGTGCCAGCTCAGCCCGAACCAAAGAGACCCAGTACTTC; CDR3 protein: CASSARTKETQYF; clone size: few; D gene: .; V gene: TRBV18; J gene: TRBJ2-5; CDR3 length: 13
CDR3 DNA: TGTGCCAGCAGCACCCGACGACTAGCGCCCTACAATGAGCAGTTCTTC; CDR3 protein: CASSTRRLAPYNEQFF; clone size: many; D gene: TRBD2; V gene: TRBV6-1; J gene: TRBJ2-1; CDR3 length: 16
CDR3 DNA: TGTGCCAGCACGCAGGGACAGGGGAGGGAGCAGTACTTC; CDR3 protein: CASTQGQGREQYF; clone size: .; D gene: TRBD1; V gene: TRBV7-2; J gene: TRBJ2-7; CDR3 length: 13
CDR3 DNA: TGTGCCACCAGCAGAGTTCCTAGCGCATCCTACAATGAGCAGTTCTTC; CDR3 protein: CATSRVPSASYNEQFF; clone size: .; D gene: .; V gene: TRBV15; J gene: TRBJ2-1; CDR3 length: 16
CDR3 DNA: TGCAGTGCTAGAGATTCCGCGGGAGTAACCGGGGAGCTGTTTTTT; CDR3 protein: CSARDSAGVTGELFF; clone size: .; D gene: TRBD2; V gene: TRBV20-1; J gene: TRBJ2-2; CDR3 length: 15
CDR3 DNA: TGCAGCGTTGAAAGGGGAGGCACAGATACGCAGTATTTT; CDR3 protein: CSVERGGTDTQYF; clone size: .; D gene: .; V gene: TRBV29-1; J gene: TRBJ2-3; CDR3 length: 13
CDR3 DNA: TGTGCCAGCAGTCCCCATAGCGGCAGAAGCTCCTACAATGAGCAGTTCTTC; CDR3 protein: CASSPHSGRSSYNEQFF; clone size: few; D gene: .; V gene: TRBV12-3/TRBV12-4; J gene: TRBJ2-1; CDR3 length: 17
CDR3 DNA: TGTGCCAGCAGCTTCAAGGGGTCAGATACGCAGTATTTT; CDR3 protein: CASSFKGSDTQYF; clone size: many; D gene: .; V gene: TRBV5-4; J gene: TRBJ2-3; CDR3 length: 13
CDR3 DNA: TGTGCCAGCACCACTAGCGGACCAATAGCCAAAAACATTCAGTACTTC; CDR3 protein: CASTTSGPIAKNIQYF; clone size: .; D gene: TRBD2; V gene: TRBV6-2/TRBV6-3; J gene: TRBJ2-4; CDR3 length: 16
CDR3 DNA: TGCGCCAGCAGCCAACTACTGAATAGTTACGAGCAGTACTTC; CDR3 protein: CASSQLLNSYEQYF; clone size: many; D gene: .; V gene: TRBV5-1; J gene: TRBJ2-7; CDR3 length: 14
CDR3 DNA: TGTGCCAGCTCACGTGAGGCTTCTCTCTACGAGCAGTACTTC; CDR3 protein: CASSREASLYEQYF; clone size: many; D gene: .; V gene: TRBV18; J gene: TRBJ2-7; CDR3 length: 14
CDR3 DNA: TGTGCCAGCAGCCACCGGGGCGAGGGAGTAGGCTATGGCTACACCTTC; CDR3 protein: CASSHRGEGVGYGYTF; clone size: few; D gene: .; V gene: TRBV5-4; J gene: TRBJ1-2; CDR3 length: 16
CDR3 DNA: TGTGCCAGCAGTTACTCGATGAAACGTTCTGGGGCCAACGTCCTGACTTTC; CDR3 protein: CASSYSMKRSGANVLTF; clone size: .; D gene: .; V gene: TRBV6-5; J gene: TRBJ2-6; CDR3 length: 17
CDR3 DNA: TGTGCCACCAGCAGAGGACAAGGGTCTAGCTCCTACAATGAGCAGTTCTTC; CDR3 protein: CATSRGQGSSSYNEQFF; clone size: few; D gene: .; V gene: TRBV15; J gene: TRBJ2-1; CDR3 length: 17
CDR3 DNA: TGCAGCGTTCAGGTGGCAGGGACTGGCGAGCAGTACTTC; CDR3 protein: CSVQVAGTGEQYF; clone size: .; D gene: .; V gene: TRBV29-1; J gene: TRBJ2-7; CDR3 length: 13
CDR3 DNA: TGTGCCAGCAGCGACCCCGCGGGTGGCACAGATACGCAGTATTTT; CDR3 protein: CASSDPAGGTDTQYF; clone size: many; D gene: .; V gene: TRBV7-9; J gene: TRBJ2-3; CDR3 length: 15
CDR3 DNA: TGCGCCAGCAGCCAGTCTAGCTCCTACGAGCAGTACTTC; CDR3 protein: CASSQSSSYEQYF; clone size: .; D gene: .; V gene: TRBV4-3; J gene: TRBJ2-7; CDR3 length: 13
CDR3 DNA: TGTACCTGCAGTTTAGGACGCACAGGGGTAACTGGGGCCAACGTCCTGACTTTC; CDR3 protein: CTCSLGRTGVTGANVLTF; clone size: few; D gene: TRBD1; V gene: TRBV12-3/TRBV12-4; J gene: TRBJ2-6; CDR3 length: 18
CDR3 DNA: TGTGCCAGCAGCCAAGGTGGAGGGTTGAACTATGGCTACACCTTC; CDR3 protein: CASSQGGGLNYGYTF; clone size: many; D gene: .; V gene: TRBV4-2; J gene: TRBJ1-2; CDR3 length: 15
CDR3 DNA: TGCGCCAGCAGCCAAGAACGTGGCAATCAGCCCCAGCATTTT; CDR3 protein: CASSQERGNQPQHF; clone size: many; D gene: .; V gene: TRBV4-3; J gene: TRBJ1-5; CDR3 length: 14
CDR3 DNA: TGTGCCAGCAGCCGACTAGCGGGAGACTCGGAGCAGTACTTC; CDR3 protein: CASSRLAGDSEQYF; clone size: .; D gene: TRBD2; V gene: TRBV12-3/TRBV12-4; J gene: TRBJ2-7; CDR3 length: 14
CDR3 DNA: TGTGCCAGCAGCTCCGGGGCCTTAGCCAAAAACATTCAGTACTTC; CDR3 protein: CASSSGALAKNIQYF; clone size: many; D gene: .; V gene: TRBV7-9; J gene: TRBJ2-4; CDR3 length: 15
CDR3 DNA: TGTGCCAGCAGTTTACAGATCACAGATACGCAGTATTTT; CDR3 protein: CASSLQITDTQYF; clone size: few; D gene: .; V gene: TRBV12-3/TRBV12-4; J gene: TRBJ2-3; CDR3 length: 13
CDR3 DNA: TGCAGTGCGACAGACCCCGGGGGGCGGAGCTCCTACGAGCAGTACTTC; CDR3 protein: CSATDPGGRSSYEQYF; clone size: .; D gene: .; V gene: TRBV20-1; J gene: TRBJ2-7; CDR3 length: 16
CDR3 DNA: TGTGCCAGCAGGCGGACAGGGGGAAATGAAAAACTGTTTTTT; CDR3 protein: CASRRTGGNEKLFF; clone size: .; D gene: TRBD1; V gene: TRBV12-3/TRBV12-4; J gene: TRBJ1-4; CDR3 length: 14
CDR3 DNA: TGCAGTGCTCCCAATAGCGGGAGGAGCACAGATACGCAGTATTTT; CDR3 protein: CSAPNSGRSTDTQYF; clone size: .; D gene: TRBD2; V gene: TRBV20-1; J gene: TRBJ2-3; CDR3 length: 15
CDR3 DNA: TGTGCCAGCTGCCTGATTGCCGGGGCGGTATACAATGAGCAGTTCTTC; CDR3 protein: CASCLIAGAVYNEQFF; clone size: many; D gene: .; V gene: TRBV6-2/TRBV6-3; J gene: TRBJ2-1; CDR3 length: 16
CDR3 DNA: TGTGCCAGCAGAGACCAGAGGAGGAACACTGAAGCTTTCTTT; CDR3 protein: CASRDQRRNTEAFF; clone size: many; D gene: .; V gene: TRBV6-2/TRBV6-3; J gene: TRBJ1-1; CDR3 length: 14
CDR3 DNA: TGTGCCAGCAGATTGGACAGGGGGTACCGGGAGCTGTTTTTT; CDR3 protein: CASRLDRGYRELFF; clone size: few; D gene: TRBD1; V gene: TRBV27; J gene: TRBJ2-2; CDR3 length: 14
CDR3 DNA: TGTGCCACCAGCACCAGGGAGCCCTACGAGCAGTACTTC; CDR3 protein: CATSTREPYEQYF; clone size: few; D gene: .; V gene: TRBV15; J gene: TRBJ2-7; CDR3 length: 13
CDR3 DNA: TGTGCCAGCAGCGGGGACAGCGGGGCGAGTGAAAAACTGTTTTTT; CDR3 protein: CASSGDSGASEKLFF; clone size: .; D gene: TRBD1; V gene: TRBV5-6; J gene: TRBJ1-4; CDR3 length: 15
CDR3 DNA: TGTGCCAGCAGAGGGACTCTTAGTTACAATCAGCCCCAGCATTTT; CDR3 protein: CASRGTLSYNQPQHF; clone size: few; D gene: .; V gene: TRBV12-3/TRBV12-4; J gene: TRBJ1-5; CDR3 length: 15
CDR3 DNA: TGTGCCAGCAGTTTTCACGAACAGCAGTACTTC; CDR3 protein: CASSFHEQQYF; clone size: .; D gene: .; V gene: TRBV2; J gene: TRBJ2-7; CDR3 length: 11
CDR3 DNA: TGTGCCACCAGCAAGGGCGGGGACCTGTACGAGCAGTACTTC; CDR3 protein: CATSKGGDLYEQYF; clone size: few; D gene: .; V gene: TRBV15; J gene: TRBJ2-7; CDR3 length: 14
CDR3 DNA: TGTGCCAGCAGCTTAGCAGACTTCAGGGAGACCCAGTACTTC; CDR3 protein: CASSLADFRETQYF; clone size: .; D gene: .; V gene: TRBV7-2; J gene: TRBJ2-5; CDR3 length: 14
CDR3 DNA: TGCAGTGCTAGCGCTCGGGAGGGCCTAGGCCCAGATACGCAGTATTTT; CDR3 protein: CSASAREGLGPDTQYF; clone size: few; D gene: TRBD2; V gene: TRBV20-1; J gene: TRBJ2-3; CDR3 length: 16
CDR3 DNA: TGTGCCAGCAGTTTGGGACTAGCGACCATAGAGACTAATGAGCAGTTCTTC; CDR3 protein: CASSLGLATIETNEQFF; clone size: many; D gene: TRBD2; V gene: TRBV12-3/TRBV12-4; J gene: TRBJ2-1; CDR3 length: 17
CDR3 DNA: TGCAGCACGGTCAGAAGCACAGATACGCAGTATTTT; CDR3 protein: CSTVRSTDTQYF; clone size: many; D gene: .; V gene: TRBV29-1; J gene: TRBJ2-3; CDR3 length: 12
CDR3 DNA: TGCAGTGCTCTCGCAGGACAGGGAGCGGCCGGGGAGCTGTTTTTT; CDR3 protein: CSALAGQGAAGELFF; clone size: .; D gene: TRBD1; V gene: TRBV20-1; J gene: TRBJ2-2; CDR3 length: 15
CDR3 DNA: TGTGCCAGCAGTCCGCAGGGGGCCAGCTTCTACAATGAGCAGTTCTTC; CDR3 protein: CASSPQGASFYNEQFF; clone size: many; D gene: TRBD1; V gene: TRBV6-2/TRBV6-3; J gene: TRBJ2-1; CDR3 length: 16
CDR3 DNA: TGTGCCCAGCAGGCGGGTTACAATGAGCAGTTCTTC; CDR3 protein: CAQQAGYNEQFF; clone size: many; D gene: .; V gene: TRBV7-2; J gene: TRBJ2-1; CDR3 length: 12
CDR3 DNA: TGTGCCAGCAGCTTAGTATTCAGGGGACGGAGCTCCTACAATGAGCAGTTCTTC; CDR3 protein: CASSLVFRGRSSYNEQFF; clone size: .; D gene: .; V gene: TRBV7-6; J gene: TRBJ2-1; CDR3 length: 18
CDR3 DNA: TGTGCCAGCAGCTTGGCCCGGGGTTCTTCTAGCAATGAGCAGTTCTTC; CDR3 protein: CASSLARGSSSNEQFF; clone size: many; D gene: .; V gene: TRBV5-6; J gene: TRBJ2-1; CDR3 length: 16
CDR3 DNA: TGTGCCATCAACCCCGCCAGGGGCGATGAGCAGTTCTTC; CDR3 protein: CAINPARGDEQFF; clone size: .; D gene: .; V gene: TRBV10-3; J gene: TRBJ2-1; CDR3 length: 13
CDR3 DNA: TGTGCCAGCAGGCTCCCGGGACTAGTAACAGATACGCAGTATTTT; CDR3 protein: CASRLPGLVTDTQYF; clone size: few; D gene: TRBD2; V gene: TRBV7-2; J gene: TRBJ2-3; CDR3 length: 15
CDR3 DNA: TGTGCCAGCTCGCCCTTTGATGAGCAGTTCTTC; CDR3 protein: CASSPFDEQFF; clone size: many; D gene: .; V gene: TRBV18; J gene: TRBJ2-1; CDR3 length: 11
CDR3 DNA: TGTGCCAGCAGTTACTCGGGGGCTAATCAGCCCCAGCATTTT; CDR3 protein: CASSYSGANQPQHF; clone size: .; D gene: .; V gene: TRBV6-5; J gene: TRBJ1-5; CDR3 length: 14
CDR3 DNA: TGTGCCAGCAGCCCCCGGAGGGCCGGGACTAGCGGAGAGCCCTACGAGCAGTACTTC; CDR3 protein: CASSPRRAGTSGEPYEQYF; clone size: few; D gene: TRBD2; V gene: TRBV6-4; J gene: TRBJ2-7; CDR3 length: 19